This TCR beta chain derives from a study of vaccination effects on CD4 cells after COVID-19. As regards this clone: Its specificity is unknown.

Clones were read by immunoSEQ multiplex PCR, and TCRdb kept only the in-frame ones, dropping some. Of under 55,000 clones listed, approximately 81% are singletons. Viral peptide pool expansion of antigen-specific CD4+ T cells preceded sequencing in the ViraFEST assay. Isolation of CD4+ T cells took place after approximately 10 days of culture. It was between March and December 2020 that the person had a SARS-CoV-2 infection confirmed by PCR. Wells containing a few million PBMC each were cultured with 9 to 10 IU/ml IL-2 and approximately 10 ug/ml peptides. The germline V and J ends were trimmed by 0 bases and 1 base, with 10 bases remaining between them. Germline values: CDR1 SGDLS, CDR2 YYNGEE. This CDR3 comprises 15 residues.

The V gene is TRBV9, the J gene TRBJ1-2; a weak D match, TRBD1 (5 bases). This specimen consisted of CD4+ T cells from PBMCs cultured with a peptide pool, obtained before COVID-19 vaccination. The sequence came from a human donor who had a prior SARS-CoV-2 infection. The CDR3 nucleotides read TGTGCCAGCAGCGTAGGGGGCCTGCTTAACTATGGCTACACCTTC. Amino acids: CASSVGGLLNYGYTF. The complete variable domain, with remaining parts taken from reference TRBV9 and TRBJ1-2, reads DSGVTQTPKHLITATGQRVTLRCSPRSGDLSVYWYQQSLDQGLQFLIQYYNGEERAKGNILERFSAQQFPDLHSELNLSSLELGDSALYFCASSVGGLLNYGYTFGSGTRLTVV.